This is a list of T cell receptor beta chains from one sample in a study of control samples from healthy donors and cancer patients. The data were produced by immunoSEQ multiplex PCR, yet TCRdb's version contains in-frame clones alone and is incomplete. The table lists around 150,000 clones, roughly 90% of them singletons, with more than 10% in the top ten. The sample taken for sequencing was blood. The origin of the receptors is a young man in good health. CDR3s include the opening cysteine and the closing phenylalanine or tryptophan. The D gene is left open where the match is weak.

J gene: TRBJ1-5
V gene: TRBV15
D gene: .
CDR3 protein: CATSRDAFLNQPQHF
CDR3 DNA: TGTGCCACCAGCAGAGATGCCTTTCTCAATCAGCCCCAGCATTTT

J gene: TRBJ2-5
V gene: TRBV5-1
D gene: .
CDR3 protein: CASSLLLGGPKETQYF
CDR3 DNA: TGCGCCAGCAGCTTGCTGCTGGGCGGCCCTAAAGAGACCCAGTACTTC

J gene: TRBJ2-7
V gene: TRBV27
D gene: TRBD1
CDR3 protein: CASSPWTGYEQYF
CDR3 DNA: TGTGCCAGCAGTCCATGGACAGGGTACGAGCAGTACTTC

J gene: TRBJ1-3
V gene: TRBV6-5
D gene: .
CDR3 protein: CASSFMAGNTIYF
CDR3 DNA: TGTGCCAGCAGCTTTATGGCAGGAAACACCATATATTTT

J gene: TRBJ2-7
V gene: TRBV6-5
D gene: .
CDR3 protein: CASSYYRGNEQYF
CDR3 DNA: TGTGCCAGCAGTTACTACAGAGGGAACGAGCAGTACTTC

J gene: TRBJ1-3
V gene: TRBV18
D gene: .
CDR3 protein: CASSPRQEGNTIYF
CDR3 DNA: TGTGCCAGCTCACCGAGGCAGGAGGGAAACACCATATATTTT

J gene: TRBJ2-1
V gene: TRBV6-5
D gene: TRBD2
CDR3 protein: CASSYGIAGDNEQFF
CDR3 DNA: TGTGCCAGCAGTTACGGGATAGCGGGAGACAATGAGCAGTTCTTC

J gene: TRBJ1-2
V gene: TRBV28
D gene: .
CDR3 protein: CASLFPGDQGGYTF
CDR3 DNA: TGTGCCAGCCTCTTCCCAGGGGATCAAGGTGGCTACACCTTC

J gene: TRBJ1-6
V gene: TRBV4-2
D gene: .
CDR3 protein: CASSQDNSASYNSPLHF
CDR3 DNA: TGTGCCAGCAGCCAAGACAATTCAGCGAGCTATAATTCACCCCTCCACTTT

J gene: TRBJ1-1
V gene: TRBV6-6
D gene: .
CDR3 protein: CASTTWEGGGNTEAFF
CDR3 DNA: TGTGCCAGCACCACTTGGGAAGGCGGGGGGAACACTGAAGCTTTCTTT

J gene: TRBJ2-2
V gene: TRBV5-1
D gene: .
CDR3 protein: CASSFGSVSSGELFF
CDR3 DNA: TGCGCCAGCAGCTTCGGATCGGTCTCGTCCGGGGAGCTGTTTTTT